The 22 T cell receptor beta chains below come from one sample, sequenced in a study of CD8+CD57+ T cells in acquired aplastic anemia (dated by TCRdb to the late 2010s). Reads for this sample came from an Illumina HiSeq 2000. Genomic DNA was used as template for profiling of TCR beta VDJ combinations and CDR3 sequences. TCRdb reran the public reads through fastp at Q25 and MiXCR, keeping productive beta chains. Each record represents a unique CDR3 protein, reported with the most common genes and DNA among its rows. Counted in this sample were around 200,000 distinct CDR3 sequences; 61% of them appeared once. The ten largest clones take up about 29% of the sample. Sequenced material: sorted CD4+, CD8+, or CD8+CD57+ T cells (not recorded which) from PBMCs. These receptors were taken from a human donor in good health.

This clonotype appeared many times. This chain uses TRBV9 with TRBJ2-1, with 9 bases matching TRBD2. The V segment lost 4 bases and the J segment 4 bases; nucleotides outside the gene matches: 9. The CDR3 sequence is 16 residues long. Per germline, CDR1 SGDLS and CDR2 YYNGEE. CDR3 DNA: TGTGCCAGCAGCTCCAAGGGACTAGCAGTATACAATGAGCAGTTCTTC. This codes for CASSSKGLAVYNEQFF. The full variable domain, with the rest looked up from reference TRBV9 and TRBJ2-1, is DSGVTQTPKHLITATGQRVTLRCSPRSGDLSVYWYQQSLDQGLQFLIQYYNGEERAKGNILERFSAQQFPDLHSELNLSSLELGDSALYFCASSSKGLAVYNEQFFGPGTRLTVL.

V gene TRBV7-3 combines with J gene TRBJ2-7; 7 nucleotides line up with TRBD2. Per the germline V gene, CDR1 is SGHTA and CDR2 is FQGTGA. The CDR3 covers 16 residues. The ends lost 6 bases at V and 1 base at J; junction bases unmatched: 12. The CDR3 here is CASSLPGGSRSYEQYF. Here the CDR3 DNA reads TGTGCCAGCAGTTTACCTGGCGGGAGTAGGTCCTACGAGCAGTACTTC.

This clonotype was detected many times. This chain uses TRBV14 with TRBJ2-5, with D uncertain. CDR1 is SGHDN, CDR2 FVKESK, per germline. Trimming took off 3 bases at V and 5 bases at J, with 16 bases between the two ends. The length of the CDR3 is 15 residues. The CDR3 region has the DNA TGTGCCAGCAGCCACGGTTGGCAGGATGCGGAGACCCAGTACTTC. Its translation: CASSHGWQDAETQYF.

The chain uses TRBV7-3 and TRBJ1-6; TRBD1 matches 7 bases. CDR1 and CDR2 from the germline V gene are SGHTA and FQGTGA. The CDR3 covers 15 residues. The V segment lost 5 bases and the J segment 5 bases; nucleotides outside the gene matches: 6. The CDR3: CASSLTGANNSPLHF. The CDR3 nucleotides read TGTGCCAGCAGCCTCACAGGGGCTAATAATTCACCCCTCCACTTT.

V and J are TRBV9 and TRBJ1-5; D not resolved. Germline CDR1 is SGDLS and CDR2 is YYNGEE. The CDR3 length is 13 residues. V shed 1 base and J shed 4 bases, with 6 bases lying between them. CDR3 amino acids: CASSVSVNQPQHF. The CDR3 DNA is TGTGCCAGCAGCGTATCCGTTAATCAGCCCCAGCATTTT.

This rearrangement joins TRBV7-9 to TRBJ1-2; D possibly corresponds to TRBD1 (5 bases). Trimming pared 5 bases from V and 6 bases from J, leaving 13 bases between. CDR1 is SEHNR and CDR2 is FQNEAQ in the germline V gene (reference sequence). The CDR3 is made up of 13 amino acids. The chain's CDR3 is CASSLTGRDGYTF. The CDR3 DNA sequence: TGTGCCAGCAGCCTAACGGGCAGGGATGGCTACACCTTC.

The chain employs TRBV7-8 and TRBJ1-1; perhaps TRBD1 as D (6 bases). The CDR3 is made up of 19 amino acids. V was pared by 5 bases and J by 4 bases, with 29 bases between. Germline CDR1 SGHVS, CDR2 FQNEAQ. CDR3 amino acids: CASSQELQGLSRWGTEAFF. CDR3 in DNA: TGTGCCAGCAGCCAAGAATTACAGGGCCTCTCCCGGTGGGGCACTGAAGCTTTCTTT.

There are many counts of this clonotype. This chain links TRBV6-6 with TRBJ2-1, with TRBD2 matching 8 bases. Per the germline V gene, CDR1 is MNHNY and CDR2 is SVGAGI (reference sequence). The CDR3 extends over 14 amino acids. The junction had 7 bases not matched to a gene; V was cut back by 6 bases and J by 6 bases. Here the CDR3 DNA reads TGTGCCAGCAGCCCAGCGGGAGCCCCCAATGAGCAGTTCTTC. Protein product: CASSPAGAPNEQFF.

In the case of this clonotype: The germline gene is not matched at one end of the junction; a read error may be the cause. The V call is TRBV7-9, the J call TRBJ1-1; 7 positions match TRBD1. The germline V gene encodes CDR1 SEHNR and CDR2 FQNEAQ (reference sequence). CDR3 length: 14 amino acids. This CDR3 is CASSQYGTATEAFF. CDR3 coding DNA: TGCGCCAGCAGCCAATACGGGACAGCCACTGAAGCTTTCTTT.

This clonotype was observed at least ten times. The chain has TRBV19 and TRBJ2-7; D may correspond to TRBD1 or TRBD2 (6 bases each). This CDR3 comprises 14 residues. Germline loops: CDR1 LNHDA, CDR2 SQIVND (reference sequence). Deletions cut 6 bases from V and 3 bases from J, with 15 bases between. This CDR3 reads CASSYAGQYYEQYF. As DNA, the CDR3 is TGTGCCAGTAGCTATGCGGGACAATACTACGAGCAGTACTTC.

The chain recombines TRBV20-1 with TRBJ2-3; 8 bases line up with TRBD2. Germline CDR1 DFQATT, CDR2 SNEGSKA (reference sequence). The CDR3 length is 18 residues. After removal of 3 bases from V and 3 bases from J, the junction contained 17 bases not matched to a gene. The CDR3 loop reads CSASPRRTSGWGTDTQYF. The CDR3 DNA sequence: TGCAGTGCTAGCCCCAGAAGAACTAGCGGTTGGGGTACAGATACGCAGTATTTT.

This rearrangement joins TRBV5-8 to TRBJ2-7; TRBD2 aligns across 14 bases. Germline V CDR1 and CDR2: SGHTS, YDEGEE. The CDR3 is 19 residues long. After removal of 3 bases from V and 5 bases from J, the junction contained 16 bases not matched to a gene. The CDR3 sequence: CASSWEGTGLAGGGHEQYF. CDR3 in DNA: TGTGCCAGCAGCTGGGAGGGAACAGGACTAGCGGGGGGTGGCCACGAGCAGTACTTC.

J is TRBJ2-7 and V is TRBV7-9, with 12 bases aligning to TRBD1. The CDR3 is made up of 14 amino acids. Germline V gene sequence: CDR1 SEHNR, CDR2 FQNEAQ (reference sequence). The trim removed 4 bases at V and 5 bases at J, leaving 3 bases unmatched. The DNA of the CDR3 is TGTGCCAGCAGCTCAGGGACAGGGGGCAACGAGCAGTACTTC. Translation gives CASSSGTGGNEQYF.

Many counts were recorded for this clonotype. This chain connects TRBV6-2 or TRBV6-3 to TRBJ1-1, with a weak D call TRBD1 (6 bases). Between the trimmed V and J ends, which lost 11 bases and 3 bases, there was a span of 16 bases. From germline, CDR1 is MNHEY and CDR2 SVGEGT. CDR3 length: 13 amino acids. The DNA for the CDR3 is TGTGCCTGCAACAGGGTAGATGACACTGAAGCTTTCTTT. Encoded protein: CACNRVDDTEAFF.

For this clonotype: A read error may explain this, as a much larger clone is one base away. The chain uses TRBV28 and TRBJ1-1; TRBD1 agrees at 8 bases. This CDR3 is 13 amino acids long. The germline V gene encodes CDR1 MDHEN and CDR2 SYDVKM. CDR3 amino acids: CAGSLRGQGEAFF. The DNA of the CDR3 is TGTGCCGGCAGTCTCCGCGGACAGGGTGAAGCTTTCTTT.

A word on this clonotype: At one end, the junction sequence differs from germline, possibly due to a read error. The rearrangement joins TRBV7-3 to TRBJ2-1; D ambiguous. CDR3 length: 11 residues. From germline, CDR1 is SGHTA and CDR2 FQGTGA. CDR3 in amino acids: CASSLAVLTIF. CDR3 sequence (DNA): TGTGCCAGCAGCTTAGCCGTCTTAACGATCTTC.

The gene calls are TRBV20-1 and TRBJ1-1; unclear D gene. Trimming pared 6 bases from V and 1 base from J, leaving 9 bases between. The CDR3 is made up of 12 amino acids. From germline, CDR1 is DFQATT and CDR2 SNEGSKA (reference sequence). In DNA, the CDR3 is TGCAGTGCCAAAACAGCGAACACTGAAGCTTTCTTT. Protein: CSAKTANTEAFF.

This chain uses TRBV10-3 with TRBJ2-3; D perhaps matches TRBD2 (6 bases). The CDR3 runs to 14 residues. The germline V gene encodes CDR1 ENHRY and CDR2 SYGVKD. Between the trimmed V and J ends, which lost 8 bases and 6 bases, there was a span of 18 bases. The CDR3 reads CAISASGGVDTQYF. As DNA, the CDR3 is TGTGCCATCTCGGCGAGCGGAGGGGTGGATACGCAGTATTTT.

Regarding this clonotype: The CDR3 ends on some other residue instead of the conserved phenylalanine or tryptophan, so this is likely a read error. The V gene is TRBV4-1, the J gene TRBJ2-2; 12 bases line up with TRBD2. This CDR3 contains 16 residues. Germline loops: CDR1 MGHRA, CDR2 YSYEKL. In nucleotides, the CDR3 is TGTGCCAGCAGCCAGGGACTAGCGGGTAACGCCGGGGAGCTGTTTTCT. Translating gives CASSQGLAGNAGELFS.

This clonotype was seen at least ten times. The chain links TRBV7-2 to TRBJ2-2; unclear D gene. V lost 5 bases and J lost 8, with 6 bases in between. This CDR3 has 11 residues. Germline V gene sequence: CDR1 SGHTA, CDR2 FQGNSA. CDR3 nucleotide sequence: TGTGCCAGCAGCATCAATGGGGAGCTGTTTTTT. Residues: CASSINGELFF. Full variable domain (missing parts from reference TRBV7-2 and TRBJ2-2): GAGVSQSPSNKVTEKGKDVELRCDPISGHTALYWYRQSLGQGLEFLIYFQGNSAPDKSGLPSDRFSAERTGGSVSTLTIQRTQQEDSAVYLCASSINGELFFGEGSRLTVL.

V gene TRBV6-6 combines with J gene TRBJ2-1; no clear D. V was pared by 10 bases and J by 9 bases, with 19 bases between. This CDR3 is built from 13 residues. Germline V gives CDR1 MNHNY, CDR2 SVGAGI (reference sequence). The CDR3 coding sequence is TGTGCCATCGCCTTCTGGACCGGTGCTGAGCAGTTCTTC. This codes for CAIAFWTGAEQFF.

Of note for this clonotype: At one boundary the junction diverges from the germline segment, which might be a read error. J is TRBJ2-3 and V is TRBV7-4; 9 bases line up with TRBD2. Germline V gives CDR1 SGHVT, CDR2 SQSDAQ. CDR3 length equals 17 residues. CDR3 DNA: TGCGCCAGCAGCCAAGTTGGTTTAGCGGGAGCTACAGATACGCAGTATTTT. It specifies CASSQVGLAGATDTQYF.